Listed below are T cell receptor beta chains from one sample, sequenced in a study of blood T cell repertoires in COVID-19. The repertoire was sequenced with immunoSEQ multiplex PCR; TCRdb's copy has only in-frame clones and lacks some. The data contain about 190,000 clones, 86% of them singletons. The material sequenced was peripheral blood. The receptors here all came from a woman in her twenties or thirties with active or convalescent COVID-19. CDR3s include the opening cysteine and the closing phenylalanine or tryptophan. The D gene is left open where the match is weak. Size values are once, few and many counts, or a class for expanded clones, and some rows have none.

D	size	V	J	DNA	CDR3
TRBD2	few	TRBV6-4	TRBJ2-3	TGTGCCAGCAGTGACTCAGCTAGCGGGGGCACAGATACGCAGTATTTT	CASSDSASGGTDTQYF
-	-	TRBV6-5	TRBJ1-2	TGTGCCAGCAAAGCCTCAGGGGTGGCTAACTATGGCTACACCTTC	CASKASGVANYGYTF
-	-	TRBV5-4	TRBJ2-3	TGTGCCAGCAGCTCTACCCAAGTTCCAGATACGCAGTATTTT	CASSSTQVPDTQYF
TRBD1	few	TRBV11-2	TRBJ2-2	TGTGCCAGCAAAATGGGGACAGTTGGGTCCGGGGAGCTGTTTTTT	CASKMGTVGSGELFF
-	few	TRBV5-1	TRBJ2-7	TGCGCCAGCAGCTTGGGACTCTACGAGCAGTACTTC	CASSLGLYEQYF
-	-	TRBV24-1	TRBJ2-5	TGTGCCACCAGGGGAGAGGGAGAGACCCAGTACTTC	CATRGEGETQYF
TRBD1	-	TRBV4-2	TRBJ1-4	TGTGCCAGCAGCCACGGACAGGGGGACAGGAATGAAAAACTGTTTTTT	CASSHGQGDRNEKLFF
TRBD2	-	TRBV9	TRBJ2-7	TGTGCCAGCAGCACGGGGGGGGCCTACGAGCAGTACTTC	CASSTGGAYEQYF
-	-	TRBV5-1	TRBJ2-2	TGCGCCAGCAGAAGTGAGGCGGGACTGAACACCGGGGAGCTGTTTTTT	CASRSEAGLNTGELFF
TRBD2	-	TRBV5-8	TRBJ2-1	TGTGCCAGCAGCCCTTTAGGTTTCGACGGGAGGAGGTACAATGAGCAGTTCTTC	CASSPLGFDGRRYNEQFF
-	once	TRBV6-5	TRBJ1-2	TGTGCCAGCAGTTACGTAACCGGCAGGGGTGATGGCTACACCTTC	CASSYVTGRGDGYTF
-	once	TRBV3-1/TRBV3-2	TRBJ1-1	TGTGCCAGCAGCCAGACGGACAGTGAAGCTTTCTTT	CASSQTDSEAFF
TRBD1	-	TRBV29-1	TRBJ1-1	TGCAGCGTTTACCGGGACAGTAACACTGAAGCTTTCTTT	CSVYRDSNTEAFF
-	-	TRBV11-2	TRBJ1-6	TGTGCCAGCAGCGCCCCGGGGGGGGCAAGTAATTCACCCCTCCACTTT	CASSAPGGASNSPLHF
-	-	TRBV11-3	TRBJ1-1	TGTGCCAGCAGCTTAGGAGGGGCGGGGACTGAAGCTTTCTTT	CASSLGGAGTEAFF
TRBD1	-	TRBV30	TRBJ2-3	TGTGCCTGGAGGGGACAGGGGAAAACAGATACGCAGTATTTT	CAWRGQGKTDTQYF
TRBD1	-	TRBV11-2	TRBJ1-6	TGTGCCAGCAGTCCCCGAGGACAGGAGCTTTCACCCCTCCACTTT	CASSPRGQELSPLHF
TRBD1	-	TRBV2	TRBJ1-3	TGTGCCAGCAGTTTACAGGGGGCTCGAGGAAACACCATATATTTT	CASSLQGARGNTIYF
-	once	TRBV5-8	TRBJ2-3	TGTGCCAGCAGCTTTCTAGCAGATACGCAGTATTTT	CASSFLADTQYF
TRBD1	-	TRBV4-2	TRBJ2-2	TGTGCCAGCGGACAGGGGGCGTACGGGGAGCTGTTTTTT	CASGQGAYGELFF
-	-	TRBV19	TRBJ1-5	TGTGCCAGTAGTAGTTGGCAGGCCAATCAGCCCCAGCATTTT	CASSSWQANQPQHF
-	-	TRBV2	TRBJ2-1	TGTGCCAGCAGTGGACCGGGACACTTCTACAATGAGCAGTTCTTC	CASSGPGHFYNEQFF
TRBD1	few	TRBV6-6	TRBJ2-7	TGTGCCAGCAGTTACTCGGACAGGGCCTACGAGCAGTACTTC	CASSYSDRAYEQYF
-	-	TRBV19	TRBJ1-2	TGTGCCAGTAGTATAGCCAGTACTAACTATGGCTACACCTTC	CASSIASTNYGYTF
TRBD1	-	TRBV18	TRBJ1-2	TGTGCCAGCTCACCGGACAGGCTCTATGGCTACACCTTC	CASSPDRLYGYTF
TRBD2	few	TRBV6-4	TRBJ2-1	TGTGCCAGCAGCGGACTAGCGGGAGATGCGAATGAGCAGTTCTTC	CASSGLAGDANEQFF
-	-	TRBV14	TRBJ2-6	TGTGCCAGCAGCCAAGATCGAGACAGACCCCCGGCCAACGTCCTGACTTTC	CASSQDRDRPPANVLTF
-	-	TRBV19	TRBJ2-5	TGTGCCAGTAGTCACCGGGGAGAGACCCAGTACTTC	CASSHRGETQYF
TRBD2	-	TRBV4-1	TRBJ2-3	TGCGCCAGCGGAGAGCGGGAGGGCCGAGTAGATACGCAGTATTTT	CASGEREGRVDTQYF
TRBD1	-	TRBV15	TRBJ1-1	TGTGCCACCTTACCAACAGGGGCTGGGACTGAAGCTTTCTTT	CATLPTGAGTEAFF